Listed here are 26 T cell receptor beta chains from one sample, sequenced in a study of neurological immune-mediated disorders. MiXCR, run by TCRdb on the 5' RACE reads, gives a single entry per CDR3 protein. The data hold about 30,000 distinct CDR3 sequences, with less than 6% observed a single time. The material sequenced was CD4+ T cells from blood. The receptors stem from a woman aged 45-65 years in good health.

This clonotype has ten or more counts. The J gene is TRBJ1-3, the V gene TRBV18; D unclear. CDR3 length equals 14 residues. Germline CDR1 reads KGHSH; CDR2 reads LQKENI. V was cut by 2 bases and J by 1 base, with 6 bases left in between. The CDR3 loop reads CASSPAASGNTIYF. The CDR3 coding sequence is TGTGCCAGCTCACCAGCAGCTTCTGGAAACACCATATATTTT. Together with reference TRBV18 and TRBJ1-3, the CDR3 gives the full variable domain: NAGVMQNPRHLVRRRGQEARLRCSPMKGHSHVYWYRQLPEEGLKFMVYLQKENIIDESGMPKERFSAEFPKEGPSILRIQQVVRGDSAAYFCASSPAASGNTIYFGEGSWLTVV.

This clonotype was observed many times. CDR3 sequence (DNA): TGTGCCAGCAGCAAAGGGACCTATGGCTACACCTTC. Translated, it gives CASSKGTYGYTF. V gene TRBV5-6 combines with J gene TRBJ1-2; D possibly corresponds to TRBD1 (5 bases). CDR1 is SGHDT, CDR2 YYEEEE, per germline. V lost 4 bases, J lost 4 bases, and 8 bases lay in between. The CDR3 contains 12 residues.

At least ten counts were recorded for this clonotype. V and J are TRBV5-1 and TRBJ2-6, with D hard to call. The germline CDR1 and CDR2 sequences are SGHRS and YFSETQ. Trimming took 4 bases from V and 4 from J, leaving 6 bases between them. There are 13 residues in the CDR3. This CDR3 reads CASSLQGANVLTF. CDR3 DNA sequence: TGCGCCAGCAGCCTACAGGGGGCCAACGTCCTGACTTTC.

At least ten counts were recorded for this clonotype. In DNA form, the CDR3 reads TGTGCCAGCAGCGTAGCTCCCGCGGGAGTCTTGGGCAATGAGCAGTTCTTC. Encoded protein: CASSVAPAGVLGNEQFF. The rearrangement links TRBV9 to TRBJ2-1, with 7 bases that match TRBD2. This CDR3 has 17 residues. The germline V gene encodes CDR1 SGDLS and CDR2 YYNGEE. The V and J ends lost 0 bases and 6 bases, in that order; junction bases with no gene match: 12. Looking up the rest from reference TRBV9 and TRBJ2-1 gives the full variable domain: DSGVTQTPKHLITATGQRVTLRCSPRSGDLSVYWYQQSLDQGLQFLIQYYNGEERAKGNILERFSAQQFPDLHSELNLSSLELGDSALYFCASSVAPAGVLGNEQFFGPGTRLTVL.

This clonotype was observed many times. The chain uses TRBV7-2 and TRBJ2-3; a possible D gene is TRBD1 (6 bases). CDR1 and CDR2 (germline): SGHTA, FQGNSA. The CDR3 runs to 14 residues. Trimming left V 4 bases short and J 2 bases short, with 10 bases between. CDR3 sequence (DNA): TGTGCCAGCAGCTCCGGGACATTCACAGATACGCAGTATTTT. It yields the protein CASSSGTFTDTQYF.

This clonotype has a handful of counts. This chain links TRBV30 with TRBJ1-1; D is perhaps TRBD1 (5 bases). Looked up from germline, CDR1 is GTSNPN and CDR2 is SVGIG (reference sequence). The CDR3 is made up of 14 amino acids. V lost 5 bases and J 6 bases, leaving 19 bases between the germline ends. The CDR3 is CAWGKGSRQPEAFF. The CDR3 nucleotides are TGTGCCTGGGGAAAGGGGAGTCGGCAACCTGAAGCTTTCTTT.

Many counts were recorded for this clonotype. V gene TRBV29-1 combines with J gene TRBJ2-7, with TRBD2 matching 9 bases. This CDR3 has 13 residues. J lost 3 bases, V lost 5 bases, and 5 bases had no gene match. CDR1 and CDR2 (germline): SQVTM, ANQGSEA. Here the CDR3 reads CSVRLAALYEQYF. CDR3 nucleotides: TGCAGCGTTCGACTAGCGGCCCTCTACGAGCAGTACTTC.

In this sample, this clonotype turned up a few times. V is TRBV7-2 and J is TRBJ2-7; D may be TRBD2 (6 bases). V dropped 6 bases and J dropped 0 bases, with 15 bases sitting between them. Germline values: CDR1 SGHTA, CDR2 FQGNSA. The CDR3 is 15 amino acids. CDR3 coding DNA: TGTGCCAGCAGTTCCGTTGGGGGGAGCTCCTACGAGCAGTACTTC. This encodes CASSSVGGSSYEQYF. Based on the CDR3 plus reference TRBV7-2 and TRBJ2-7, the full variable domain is GAGVSQSPSNKVTEKGKDVELRCDPISGHTALYWYRQSLGQGLEFLIYFQGNSAPDKSGLPSDRFSAERTGGSVSTLTIQRTQQEDSAVYLCASSSVGGSSYEQYFGPGTRLTVT.

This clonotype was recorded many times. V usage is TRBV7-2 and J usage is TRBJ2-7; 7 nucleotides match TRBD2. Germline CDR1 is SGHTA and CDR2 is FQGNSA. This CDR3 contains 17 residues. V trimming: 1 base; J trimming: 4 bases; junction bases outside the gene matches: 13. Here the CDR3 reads CASSLDAGDFWIYEQYF. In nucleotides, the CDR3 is TGTGCCAGCAGCTTAGACGCGGGAGACTTTTGGATTTACGAGCAGTACTTC.

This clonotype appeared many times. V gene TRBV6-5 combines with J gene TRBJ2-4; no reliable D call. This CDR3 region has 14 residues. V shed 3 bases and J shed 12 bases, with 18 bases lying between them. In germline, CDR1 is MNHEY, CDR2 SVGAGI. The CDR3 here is CASSYSPGSRDQYF. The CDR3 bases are TGTGCCAGCAGTTATTCGCCTGGCAGTCGCGATCAGTACTTC.

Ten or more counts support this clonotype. CDR3: CSAPPQTGLYEQYF. CDR3 nucleotide sequence: TGCAGTGCTCCGCCTCAAACTGGGCTCTACGAGCAGTACTTC. The chain uses TRBV20-1 and TRBJ2-7; D is unclear. V gave up 5 bases and J gave up 3 bases, with 17 bases separating them. The CDR3 sequence is 14 residues long. In germline, CDR1 is DFQATT, CDR2 SNEGSKA (reference sequence).

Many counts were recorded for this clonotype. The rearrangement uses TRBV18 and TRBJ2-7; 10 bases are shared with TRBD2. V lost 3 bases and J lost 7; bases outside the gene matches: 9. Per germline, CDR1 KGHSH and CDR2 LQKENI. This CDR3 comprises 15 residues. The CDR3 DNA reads TGTGCCAGCTCACCGAGACTAGCGGGTACGGAGGAGCAGTACTTC. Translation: CASSPRLAGTEEQYF. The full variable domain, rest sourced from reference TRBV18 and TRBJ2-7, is NAGVMQNPRHLVRRRGQEARLRCSPMKGHSHVYWYRQLPEEGLKFMVYLQKENIIDESGMPKERFSAEFPKEGPSILRIQQVVRGDSAAYFCASSPRLAGTEEQYFGPGTRLTVT.

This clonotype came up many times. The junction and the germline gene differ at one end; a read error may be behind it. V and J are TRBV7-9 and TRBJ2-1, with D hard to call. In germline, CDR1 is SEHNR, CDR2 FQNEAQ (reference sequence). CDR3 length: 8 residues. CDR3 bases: TGTGCCAGCAGCTTAGAGGGCTTC. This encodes CASSLEGF.

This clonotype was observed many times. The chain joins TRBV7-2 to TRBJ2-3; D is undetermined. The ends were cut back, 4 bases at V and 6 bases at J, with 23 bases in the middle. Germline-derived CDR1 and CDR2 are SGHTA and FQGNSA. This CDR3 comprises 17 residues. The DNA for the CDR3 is TGTGCCAGCAGCTCAGCCCCGAAGGGCGCATTAGTGGATACGCAGTATTTT. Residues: CASSSAPKGALVDTQYF. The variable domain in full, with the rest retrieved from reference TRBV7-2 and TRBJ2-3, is GAGVSQSPSNKVTEKGKDVELRCDPISGHTALYWYRQSLGQGLEFLIYFQGNSAPDKSGLPSDRFSAERTGGSVSTLTIQRTQQEDSAVYLCASSSAPKGALVDTQYFGPGTRLTVL.

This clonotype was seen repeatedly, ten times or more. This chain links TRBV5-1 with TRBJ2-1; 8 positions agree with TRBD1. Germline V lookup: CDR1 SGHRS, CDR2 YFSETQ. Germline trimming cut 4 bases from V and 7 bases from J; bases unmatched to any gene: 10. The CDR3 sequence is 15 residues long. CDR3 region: CASSEGTGAMNEQFF. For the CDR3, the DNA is TGCGCCAGCAGCGAAGGGACAGGCGCGATGAATGAGCAGTTCTTC. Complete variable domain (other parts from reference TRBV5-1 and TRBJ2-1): KAGVTQTPRYLIKTRGQQVTLSCSPISGHRSVSWYQQTPGQGLQFLFEYFSETQRNKGNFPGRFSGRQFSNSRSEMNVSTLELGDSALYLCASSEGTGAMNEQFFGPGTRLTVL.

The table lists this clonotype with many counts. The CDR3 loop reads CASSGGPGVGQFF. The CDR3 region has the DNA TGTGCCAGCAGCGGGGGACCAGGCGTCGGGCAGTTCTTC. J is TRBJ2-1 and V is TRBV9, with D possibly being TRBD1 or TRBD2 (5 bases each). Looked up from germline, CDR1 is SGDLS and CDR2 is YYNGEE. The CDR3 loop spans 13 amino acids. Deletions cut 3 bases from V and 12 bases from J, with 16 bases between.

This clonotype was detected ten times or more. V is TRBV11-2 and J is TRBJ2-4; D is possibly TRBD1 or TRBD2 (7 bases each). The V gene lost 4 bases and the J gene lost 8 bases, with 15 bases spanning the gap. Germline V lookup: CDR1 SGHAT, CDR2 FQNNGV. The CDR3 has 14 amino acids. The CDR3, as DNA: TGTGCCAGCAGCTCAGGGGGGGGGTCGGACATTCAGTACTTC. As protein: CASSSGGGSDIQYF. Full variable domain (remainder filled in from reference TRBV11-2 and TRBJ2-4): EAGVAQSPRYKIIEKRQSVAFWCNPISGHATLYWYQQILGQGPKLLIQFQNNGVVDDSQLPKDRFSAERLKGVDSTLKIQPAKLEDSAVYLCASSSGGGSDIQYFGAGTRLSVL.

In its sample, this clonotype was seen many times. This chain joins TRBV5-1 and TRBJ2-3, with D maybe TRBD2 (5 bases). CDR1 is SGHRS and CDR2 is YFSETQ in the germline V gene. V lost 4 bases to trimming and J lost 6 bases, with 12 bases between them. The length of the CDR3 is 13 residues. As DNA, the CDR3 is TGCGCCAGCAGCAGCGCTAGCTCCGATACGCAGTATTTT. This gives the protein CASSSASSDTQYF.

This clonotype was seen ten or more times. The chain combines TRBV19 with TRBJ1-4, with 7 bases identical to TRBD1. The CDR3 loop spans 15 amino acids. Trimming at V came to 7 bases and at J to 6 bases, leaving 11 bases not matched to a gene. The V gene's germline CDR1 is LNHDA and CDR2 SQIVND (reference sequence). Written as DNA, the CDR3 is TGTGCCAGTAACAATAGGGGGCTCTCGTATGAAAAACTGTTTTTT. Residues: CASNNRGLSYEKLFF.

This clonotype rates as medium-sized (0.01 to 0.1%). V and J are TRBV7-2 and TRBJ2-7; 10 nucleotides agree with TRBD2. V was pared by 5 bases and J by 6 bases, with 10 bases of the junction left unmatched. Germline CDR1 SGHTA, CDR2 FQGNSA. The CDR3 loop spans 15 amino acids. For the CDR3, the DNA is TGTGCCAGCAGCCCCAGGCTAGCGGGAGCGGGCGAGCAGTACTTC. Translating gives CASSPRLAGAGEQYF.

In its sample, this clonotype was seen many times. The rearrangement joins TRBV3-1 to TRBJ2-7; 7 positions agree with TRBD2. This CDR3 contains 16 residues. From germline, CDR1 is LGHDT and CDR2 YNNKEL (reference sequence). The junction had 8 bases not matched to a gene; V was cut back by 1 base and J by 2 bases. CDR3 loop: CASSQGGRGGPYEQYF. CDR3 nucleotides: TGTGCCAGCAGCCAAGGAGGAAGGGGAGGGCCCTACGAGCAGTACTTC.

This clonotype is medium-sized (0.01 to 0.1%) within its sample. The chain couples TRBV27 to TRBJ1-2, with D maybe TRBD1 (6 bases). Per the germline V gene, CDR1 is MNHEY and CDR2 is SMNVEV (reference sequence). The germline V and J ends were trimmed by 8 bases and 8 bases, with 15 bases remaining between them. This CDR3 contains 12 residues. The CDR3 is CASGVMGGGYTF. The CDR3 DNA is TGTGCCAGCGGGGTGATGGGGGGCGGCTACACCTTC.

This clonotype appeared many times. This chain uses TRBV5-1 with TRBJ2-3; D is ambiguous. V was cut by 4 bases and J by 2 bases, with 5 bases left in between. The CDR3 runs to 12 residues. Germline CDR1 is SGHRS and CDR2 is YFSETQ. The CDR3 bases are TGCGCCAGCAGCATTACCACAGATACGCAGTATTTT. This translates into CASSITTDTQYF.

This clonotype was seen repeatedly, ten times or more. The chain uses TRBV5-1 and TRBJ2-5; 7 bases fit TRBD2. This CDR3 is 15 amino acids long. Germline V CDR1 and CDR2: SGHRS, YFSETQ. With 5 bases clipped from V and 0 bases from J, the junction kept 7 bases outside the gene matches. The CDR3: CASRWGGFYQETQYF. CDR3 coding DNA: TGCGCCAGCAGATGGGGGGGATTTTACCAAGAGACCCAGTACTTC. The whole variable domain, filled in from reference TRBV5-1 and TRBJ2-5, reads KAGVTQTPRYLIKTRGQQVTLSCSPISGHRSVSWYQQTPGQGLQFLFEYFSETQRNKGNFPGRFSGRQFSNSRSEMNVSTLELGDSALYLCASRWGGFYQETQYFGPGTRLLVL.

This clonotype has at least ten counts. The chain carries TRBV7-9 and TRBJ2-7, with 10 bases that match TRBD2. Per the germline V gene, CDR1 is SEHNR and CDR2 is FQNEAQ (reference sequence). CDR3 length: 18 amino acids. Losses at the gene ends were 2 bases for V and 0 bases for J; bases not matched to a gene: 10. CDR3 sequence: CASSLFKAGGSYSYEQYF. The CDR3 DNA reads TGTGCCAGCAGCTTATTTAAAGCGGGAGGGTCCTACTCCTACGAGCAGTACTTC.

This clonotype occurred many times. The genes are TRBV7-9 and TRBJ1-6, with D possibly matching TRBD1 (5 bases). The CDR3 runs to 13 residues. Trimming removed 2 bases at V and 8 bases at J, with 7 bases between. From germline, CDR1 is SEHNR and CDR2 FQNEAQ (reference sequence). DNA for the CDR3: TGTGCCAGCAGCTTAAGGGGTGATTCACCCCTCCACTTT. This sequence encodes CASSLRGDSPLHF.